The clone carrying this T cell receptor (beta chain) has just a few counts. Antigen: not known. Nominal health characterized the donors when sampled, though unrecorded immune exposures were likely. The data belong to a study of cytomegalovirus exposure and HLA in healthy donors. Primers: 60 Vbeta forward and 13 Jbeta reverse. Measured with immunoSEQ multiplex PCR; TCRdb has only the in-frame clones, and not every one. In the table there are fewer than 150,000 clones, just over 15% of which are singletons. Notes on the study in general: According to a later analysis, donors in an Asian-associated ancestry cluster reportedly had fewer N-insertions than the roughly 720-donor mean. What was likely a sequencing artifact was a cluster of highly shared sequence variants. By HLA locus, TCR association rates varied in a later analysis, with DRB1 showing the most and HLA-C the fewest.

V gave up 1 base and J gave up 5 bases, with 9 bases separating them. CDR1 and CDR2 from the germline V gene are SQVTM and ANQGSEA. This CDR3 region has 13 residues. V usage is TRBV29-1 and J usage is TRBJ2-1; a possible D gene is TRBD1 (6 bases). This clonotype originated in a young woman in good health and CMV-seronegative. The sample comprised PBMCs. The CDR3 protein is CSVEGTDNNEQFF. In nucleotides, the CDR3 is TGCAGCGTTGAAGGGACAGATAACAATGAGCAGTTCTTC.